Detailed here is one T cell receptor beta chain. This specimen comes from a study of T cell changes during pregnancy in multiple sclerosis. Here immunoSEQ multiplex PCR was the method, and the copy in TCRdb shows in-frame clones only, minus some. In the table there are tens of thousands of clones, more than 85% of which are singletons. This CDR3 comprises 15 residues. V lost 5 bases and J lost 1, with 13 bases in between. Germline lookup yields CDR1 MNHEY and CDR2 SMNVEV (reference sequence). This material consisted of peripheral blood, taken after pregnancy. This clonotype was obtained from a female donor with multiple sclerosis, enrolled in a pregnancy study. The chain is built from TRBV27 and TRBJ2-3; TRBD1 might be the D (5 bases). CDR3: CASSPPGIGTDTQYF. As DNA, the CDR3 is TGTGCCAGCAGTCCGCCAGGGATAGGCACAGATACGCAGTATTTT.